These T cell receptor beta chains were read from a single sample in a study of cytomegalovirus exposure and HLA in healthy donors. Generated by immunoSEQ multiplex PCR, the TCRdb table keeps only in-frame clones and is missing some. In the table there are 120,000 to 150,000 clones, around 66% of which are singletons. The source material was PBMCs. Receptors originate from a woman aged 25 to 45 in good health and CMV-seropositive. Both conserved end residues are part of each CDR3. The order of the fields is D gene, J gene, V gene, CDR3 protein. A D gene is named only where the DNA matches it firmly.

>TRBD2|-|TRBV13
CASSLTGGPSYEQYF
>-|TRBJ2-2|TRBV7-2
CASNLQLAGELFF
>-|TRBJ2-7|TRBV10-3
CAISESKQEQYF
>TRBD1|TRBJ2-7|TRBV28
CASSLGGQFSYEQYF
>TRBD2|TRBJ2-1|TRBV7-9
CASSPTGTSGRHEQFF
>-|TRBJ1-2|TRBV10-1
CASSASGIGYGYTF
>TRBD2|TRBJ2-7|TRBV10-3
CAISPGRGDPYEQYF
>-|TRBJ1-4|TRBV7-9
CASSLNSGKLFF
>-|TRBJ1-6|TRBV10-1
CASSVGLGGLNSPLHF
>-|TRBJ2-1|TRBV21-1
CASIPPLSGVYNEQFF
>TRBD1|TRBJ1-2|TRBV27
CASSLRQGGRYYGYTF
>TRBD1|TRBJ1-6|TRBV28
CASSLIDRDNSPLHF
>-|TRBJ1-5|TRBV19
CASSTGNQPQHF
>TRBD1|TRBJ1-2|TRBV30
CAWSARLGTGNFGYTF
>TRBD1|TRBJ1-2|TRBV11-2
CASSLDVAGGRGYTF
>TRBD1|TRBJ1-2|TRBV5-1
CASSLTIPGQGYGYTF
>TRBD1|TRBJ2-7|TRBV5-1
CASSSRTGGSYEQYF
>-|TRBJ2-2|TRBV5-4
CASSLRGGELFF
>TRBD2|TRBJ2-5|TRBV7-9
CASSLFGGTETQYF
>-|TRBJ1-5|TRBV4-1
CASSQDLVPGNQPQHF
>-|TRBJ2-7|TRBV6-1
CASSENLRRDEQYF
>TRBD1|TRBJ2-7|TRBV19
CASSSSGTGGYEQYF
>-|TRBJ2-3|TRBV15
CATSPQEGFGAGADTQYF
>-|TRBJ1-1|TRBV6-5
CASSYSRGNTEAFF
>TRBD1|TRBJ1-4|TRBV28
CASSLSRGKDEKLFF
>-|TRBJ1-3|TRBV5-1
CASSLERLSGNTIYF
>-|TRBJ1-1|TRBV6-5
CASSYSILMNTEAFF
>TRBD1|TRBJ1-2|TRBV4-2
CASSQETGANYGYTF
>-|TRBJ1-1|TRBV11-2
CASSPDGQKAFF
>-|TRBJ2-7|TRBV23-1
CASAKQDSYEQYF
>-|TRBJ1-3|TRBV5-6
CASSLYGTYNGNTIYF
>-|TRBJ2-1|TRBV11-2
CASMGRSSYNEQFF
>-|TRBJ2-1|TRBV13
CASSLGANEQFF
>TRBD2|TRBJ2-7|TRBV5-1
CASSLNPGLAGGDEQYF
>TRBD2|TRBJ2-3|TRBV5-1
CASSAGLASDTQYF
>TRBD1|TRBJ2-1|TRBV28
CASTTGGPYNEQFF
>TRBD2|TRBJ2-1|TRBV2
CASSEDLAGTYNEQFF
>-|TRBJ1-3|TRBV30
CAWRGGRDTIYF
>-|TRBJ1-3|TRBV30
CAWSVPTSRVWNTIYF
>-|TRBJ1-2|TRBV6-1
CASSEEVADRLYGYTF
>-|TRBJ2-4|TRBV6-5
CASTPQGAKNIQYF
>-|TRBJ1-5|TRBV2
CASSDRWRGGNQPQHF
>TRBD1|TRBJ1-5|TRBV19
CASSIGRLTGKNRVGQPQHF
>TRBD1|TRBJ2-5|TRBV4-1
CASSHQGGTGAGGEAQYF
>-|TRBJ2-1|TRBV29-1
CSVARTAGNEQFF
>TRBD1|TRBJ2-7|TRBV5-4
CASSKLTGGYEQYF
>-|TRBJ2-3|TRBV9
CASSTSLLATDTQYF
>-|-|TRBV29-1
CSARGYSDEQYF
>TRBD2|TRBJ2-7|TRBV2
CASRPGVGLRSYEQYF
>TRBD1|TRBJ2-7|TRBV7-9
CASSTTGASSYEQYF
>TRBD1|TRBJ1-1|TRBV6-1
CASHTGQGSPEAFF
>TRBD1|TRBJ1-5|TRBV16
CASSQSATGNGIQPQHF
>-|TRBJ2-7|TRBV6-5
CASSYSSWQYF
>-|TRBJ1-4|TRBV4-2
CASSQDEAADEKLFF
>-|TRBJ1-1|TRBV30
CAWSVLNGRARSEAFF
>TRBD1|TRBJ2-2|TRBV2
CARIETGTARHTGELFF
>TRBD2|TRBJ2-7|TRBV10-1
CASSEPIRLAGGWGSEQYF